This T cell receptor (beta chain) was recorded in a study of T cell responses to AZD1222 COVID-19 vaccine (dated by TCRdb to the early 2020s). In the study overall: A total of more than 230 trial participants underwent TCR sequencing, of whom about 200 had received two doses of AZD1222 and about 26 had received two doses of the MenACWY control vaccine. Enrollment into the trials was organized by age into subgroups of 18-55, 56-69 and 70-plus years, and those subgroups contained roughly 150, 30 and 60 TCR-sequenced participants, respectively.

The time point label corresponds to: about 28 days (+/-7) after the second vaccine dose. AZD1222 recipients given second doses at about 4 weeks or at about 12 weeks were pooled, since spike-specific TCR depth and breadth were not found to differ between the two schedules. The vaccinee samples were drawn from two UK trials, COV001 and COV002, one of which was a single-blind randomized controlled phase 2/3 trial testing AZD1222 (ChAdOx1 nCoV-19) in healthy adults. For TCRbeta chain sequencing, PBMC samples were collected from trial participants at day 0 and at day 28 after the second dose. The CDR3 regions of human TCRbeta chains were subjected to immunosequencing. As for the original processing: Repertoire TCRs were checked for matches against a reference library of SARS-CoV-2-specific TCRs that had been generated using the MIRA antigen-specificity platform. Breadth meant the fraction of unique TCRs that were SARS-CoV-2-associated, whereas depth meant the fraction of total T cells that were SARS-CoV-2-associated. Using the MIRA data, each spike-specific TCR was mapped to the spike region that the TCR reacts to and placed in a CD4 or CD8 class. Log10-transformed breadth and depth values were compared by one-way ANOVA with Sidak's multiple comparisons tests. TCRdb provides this immuneACCESS table in a form limited to in-frame rearrangements. Some clones are lacking; in checked studies, under half of them reflect an unresolved V gene, and why the rest are absent is not known. Clonal size and the V and J genes are those of that table, whereas D and trimming came from the DNA. The sample profile shows under 150,000 clones; approximately 91% of them were found once. Less than 2.5% of the sample is in the top ten clones.

In the case of this clone: Its antigen is currently not known. An end of the junction does not agree with germline; a read error may underlie this.

The cysteine opens and the phenylalanine closes a CDR3 of 13 amino acids. The entry retains the CDR3 DNA only, 39 bases that are in frame from base 1. From a lookup of the germline V gene, CDR1 and CDR2 are MNHNS and SASEGT. What the study reported, not specific to this receptor: Most participants were white British and females outnumbered males, and the authors suggested that clonal diversity may have been underestimated. Conclusions about previously exposed vaccinees are limited, since just five or six AZD1222 recipients were seropositive for SARS-CoV-2 at baseline. Spike-specific TCR breadth and depth rose significantly after two AZD1222 doses compared with day 0 and with MenACWY recipients. The whole spike protein was spanned by vaccine-associated CD4 TCRs, and dominant responses were seen in regions 160-218 and 743-854. The 56-69-year group was small, and its depth increase did not reach significance, likely because of low power. Nearly half of unique spike-specific TCRs reportedly recognized epitopes outside regions mutated in the B.1.351 and B.1.1.7 variants. Because no samples from the day 14 peak response were available, repertoires could be characterized only after the peak T cell response.

The chain employs TRBV6-1 and TRBJ1-1; the D gene cannot be named for sure. The source material was peripheral blood, sampled 28 days after the second AZD1222 dose. This receptor was taken from an adult who received the AZD1222 COVID-19 vaccine. The CDR3 sequence is CASSDSVAVRPSF. The nucleotide sequence is TGTGCCAGCAGTGATTCGGTGGCGGTCCGACCCTCCTTT.